These T cell receptor beta chains were read from a single sample in a study of T cell repertoires in cytomegalovirus infection. TCRdb recomputed calls from the reads with MiXCR, one row per CDR3 protein. The sample carries 300,000 to 400,000 distinct CDR3 sequences, almost 30% recorded once. Their antigen targets remain unknown. The starting material was cultured PBMCs, obtained from culture after CMV antigen stimulation. The receptor source for this set is a human donor in good health (CMV status not recorded). Some clones in this sample may be carry-over from other donors' samples. The CDR3 runs from the conserved cysteine through the conserved F or W. A D gene is named only where the DNA matches it firmly. Where a row states a size, it is once, few, many or the class of an expanded clone; other rows omit it.

V gene	D gene	J gene	clone size	CDR3 protein	CDR3 DNA
TRBV11-3	.	TRBJ2-1	few	CASSGGGQYNEQFF	TGTGCCAGCAGCGGGGGGGGGCAATACAATGAGCAGTTCTTC
TRBV7-6	TRBD2	TRBJ2-3	many	CASSSGIAGVGDTQYF	TGTGCCAGCAGCTCGGGAATAGCGGGAGTAGGAGATACGCAGTATTTT
TRBV6-1	.	TRBJ1-5	.	CASSEAAAPLRNQPQHF	TGTGCCAGCAGTGAAGCTGCGGCACCTCTTCGCAATCAGCCCCAGCATTTT
TRBV12-3/TRBV12-4	.	TRBJ1-2	many	CASSSRGSNYGYTF	TGTGCCAGCAGTTCGCGGGGTTCTAACTATGGCTACACCTTC
TRBV24-1	.	TRBJ2-5	few	CATSDSGSRPFWQGTQYF	TGTGCCACCAGTGATTCAGGCTCCCGTCCGTTTTGGCAGGGGACCCAGTACTTC
TRBV3-1	.	TRBJ2-4	few	CASSRQAAEAKNIQYF	TGTGCCAGCAGCCGGCAGGCCGCTGAGGCCAAAAACATTCAGTACTTC
TRBV7-2	.	TRBJ2-3	.	CASSLALVRSGQGADTQYF	TGTGCCAGCAGCTTAGCCCTCGTGAGGAGCGGTCAAGGGGCAGATACGCAGTATTTT
TRBV20-1	.	TRBJ2-3	.	CSAGSLRKDTQYF	TGCAGTGCTGGCTCTCTCCGGAAGGATACGCAGTATTTT
TRBV28	TRBD1	TRBJ1-5	many	CASSLPWDRVFFQPQHF	TGTGCCAGCAGTTTACCGTGGGACAGGGTTTTTTTTCAGCCCCAGCATTTT
TRBV18	.	TRBJ1-2	.	CASSPRATGRRGGYTF	TGTGCCAGCTCACCACGGGCGACTGGGCGTAGAGGGGGCTACACCTTC
TRBV11-3	TRBD1	TRBJ1-1	many	CASSLHRGAEAFF	TGTGCCAGCAGCCTCCACAGGGGGGCTGAAGCTTTCTTT
TRBV19	.	TRBJ2-2	.	CASNSPGDTGELFF	TGTGCCAGTAATAGTCCAGGGGACACCGGGGAGCTGTTTTTT
TRBV28	TRBD2	TRBJ2-4	.	CASRYGEGIQYF	TGTGCCAGCAGATACGGGGAGGGCATTCAGTACTTC
TRBV28	.	TRBJ1-3	.	CASSLYRISGNTIYF	TGTGCCAGCAGTTTATACCGGATCTCTGGAAACACCATATATTTT
TRBV12-3/TRBV12-4	.	TRBJ2-1	few	CASSPGTRINEQFF	TGTGCCAGCAGTCCCGGGACGAGGATCAATGAGCAGTTCTTC
TRBV27	.	TRBJ2-4	few	CASSSLGSGQNIQYF	TGTGCCAGCAGTTCCCTTGGGAGCGGCCAAAACATTCAGTACTTC
TRBV24-1	TRBD2	TRBJ2-2	.	CATSEAGLAAELFF	TGTGCCACCAGTGAGGCGGGACTAGCGGCGGAGCTGTTTTTT
TRBV6-1	TRBD1	TRBJ2-7	.	CASTNRQGGYEQYF	TGTGCCAGCACCAATCGACAGGGGGGCTACGAGCAGTACTTC
TRBV12-3/TRBV12-4	.	TRBJ1-1	.	CASSLAEANTEAFF	TGTGCCAGCAGTTTAGCGGAGGCCAACACTGAAGCTTTCTTT
TRBV25-1	TRBD1	TRBJ1-2	.	CASSDEGADYGYTF	TGTGCCAGCAGTGACGAGGGGGCGGACTATGGCTACACCTTC
TRBV28	TRBD2	TRBJ2-1	few	CASSSGGTSGANEQFF	TGTGCCAGCAGCTCAGGAGGGACTAGTGGGGCCAATGAGCAGTTCTTC
TRBV7-8	.	TRBJ2-3	many	CASSFLISTDTQYF	TGTGCCAGCAGCTTCCTGATTAGCACAGATACGCAGTATTTT
TRBV9	TRBD2	TRBJ2-7	.	CASSAGLELIYEQYF	TGTGCCAGCAGCGCGGGACTAGAATTAATCTACGAGCAGTACTTC
TRBV19	.	TRBJ2-7	.	CASRNQGRGEQYF	TGTGCCAGTAGGAACCAGGGGCGTGGCGAGCAGTACTTC
TRBV27	TRBD1	TRBJ1-1	few	CASHRGLNTEAFF	TGTGCCAGTCACAGGGGGCTGAACACTGAAGCTTTCTTT
TRBV3-1	.	TRBJ2-6	.	CASSQEWAAGANVLTF	TGTGCCAGCAGCCAAGAGTGGGCGGCGGGGGCCAACGTCCTGACTTTC
TRBV5-5	.	TRBJ2-7	many	CASSPRSRGDSYEQYF	TGTGCCAGCAGCCCCCGGTCCCGGGGGGACAGCTACGAGCAGTACTTC
TRBV7-6	.	TRBJ1-6	.	CASSLQRYNSPLHF	TGTGCCAGCAGCTTACAGCGTTATAATTCACCCCTCCACTTT
TRBV4-1	TRBD2	TRBJ2-7	.	CASSRGLAGGPGSYEQYF	TGCGCCAGCAGCCGAGGACTAGCGGGAGGGCCTGGGTCCTACGAGCAGTACTTC
TRBV28	.	TRBJ2-3	.	CASTLTGPLQYF	TGTGCCAGCACCCTGACGGGTCCGCTGCAGTATTTT
TRBV29-1	TRBD2	TRBJ2-2	.	CSVKTSGNTGELFF	TGCAGCGTCAAGACTAGCGGGAACACCGGGGAGCTGTTTTTT
TRBV7-2	TRBD1	TRBJ1-1	.	CASSRGQGPTEAFF	TGTGCCAGCAGCCGGGGACAGGGGCCCACTGAAGCTTTCTTT
TRBV7-9	TRBD2	TRBJ2-3	.	CASSFGTGTSELTDTQYF	TGTGCCAGCAGCTTTGGGACCGGGACTAGCGAACTCACAGATACGCAGTATTTT